The source of this T cell receptor beta chain is a study of blood T cell repertoires in COVID-19. Study overall: Acute and convalescent COVID-19 samples came from the United States, Italy and Spain.

This clone occurred once. The V and J ends lost 6 bases and 2 bases, in that order; junction bases with no gene match: 7. This CDR3 contains 16 residues. CDR1 and CDR2 from the germline V gene are SNHLY and FYNNEI. Sequenced by immunoSEQ multiplex PCR; TCRdb stores in-frame clones only, minus some. The sample records approximately 230,000 clones, 70% to 90% being singletons. The material sequenced was peripheral blood. The origin of this receptor is a woman in her twenties or thirties with COVID-19, enrolled during active disease. The chain uses TRBV2 and TRBJ1-4; 9 bases are a match to TRBD1. CDR3 DNA sequence: TGTGCCAGCAGGAGACAGGGGGGTACCACTAATGAAAAACTGTTTTTT. Translation gives CASRRQGGTTNEKLFF. Drawing the rest from reference TRBV2 and TRBJ1-4, the complete variable domain is EPEVTQTPSHQVTQMGQEVILRCVPISNHLYFYWYRQILGQKVEFLVSFYNNEISEKSEIFDDQFSVERPDGSNFTLKIRSTKLEDSAMYFCASRRQGGTTNEKLFFGSGTQLSVL.